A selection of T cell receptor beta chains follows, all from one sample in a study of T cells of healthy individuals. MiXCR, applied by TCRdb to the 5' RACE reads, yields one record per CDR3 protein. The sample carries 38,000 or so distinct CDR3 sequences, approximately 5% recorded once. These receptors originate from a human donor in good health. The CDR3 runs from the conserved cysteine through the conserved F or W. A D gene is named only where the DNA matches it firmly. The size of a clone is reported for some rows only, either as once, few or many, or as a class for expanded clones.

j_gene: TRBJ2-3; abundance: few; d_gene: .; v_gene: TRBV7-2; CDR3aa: CASSLQSLSTDTQYF; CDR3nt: TGTGCCAGCAGCTTGCAAAGCCTAAGTACAGATACGCAGTATTTT
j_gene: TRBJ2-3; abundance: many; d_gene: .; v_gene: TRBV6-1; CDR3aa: CASRSTGQGSTDTQYF; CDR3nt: TGTGCCAGCAGATCGACCGGACAAGGAAGCACAGATACGCAGTATTTT
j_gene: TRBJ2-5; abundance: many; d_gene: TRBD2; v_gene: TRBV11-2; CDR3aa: CASSFRTSQETQYF; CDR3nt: TGTGCCAGCAGCTTTCGGACTAGTCAAGAGACCCAGTACTTC
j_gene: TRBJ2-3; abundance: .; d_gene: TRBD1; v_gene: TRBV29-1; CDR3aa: CSVRGRVSQNTDTQYF; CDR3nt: TGCAGCGTCAGGGGGCGCGTTTCACAGAACACAGATACGCAGTATTTT
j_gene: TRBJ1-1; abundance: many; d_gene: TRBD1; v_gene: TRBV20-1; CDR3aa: CSAPGGQAIETEAFF; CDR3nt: TGCAGTGCTCCCGGCGGACAGGCAATTGAGACTGAAGCTTTCTTT
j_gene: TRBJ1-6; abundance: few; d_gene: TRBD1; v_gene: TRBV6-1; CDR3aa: CASSEIFGQGYSPLHF; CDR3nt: TGTGCCAGCAGTGAAATCTTCGGACAGGGTTATTCACCCCTCCACTTT
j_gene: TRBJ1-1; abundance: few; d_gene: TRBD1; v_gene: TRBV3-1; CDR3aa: CASSHGTGGANTEAFF; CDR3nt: TGTGCCAGCAGCCACGGGACAGGGGGCGCGAACACTGAAGCTTTCTTT
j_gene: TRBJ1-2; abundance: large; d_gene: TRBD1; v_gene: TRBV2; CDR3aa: CASSETGGNYGYTF; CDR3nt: TGTGCCAGCAGTGAAACAGGGGGGAACTATGGCTACACCTTC
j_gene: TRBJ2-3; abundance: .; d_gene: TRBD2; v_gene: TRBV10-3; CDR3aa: CAINRAGAVPTDTQYF; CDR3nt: TGTGCCATCAATCGAGCGGGGGCCGTCCCCACAGATACGCAGTATTTT
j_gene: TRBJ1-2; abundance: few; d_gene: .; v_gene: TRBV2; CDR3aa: CASKGVRASNYGYTF; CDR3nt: TGTGCCAGCAAGGGAGTGAGGGCGTCTAACTATGGCTACACCTTC
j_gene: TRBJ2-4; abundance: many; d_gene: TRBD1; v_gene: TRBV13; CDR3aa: CASSVGQGLAKNIQYF; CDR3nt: TGTGCCAGCAGCGTGGGACAGGGCTTAGCCAAAAACATTCAGTACTTC
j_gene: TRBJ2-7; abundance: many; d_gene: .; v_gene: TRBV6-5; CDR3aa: CASSYNGGYEQYF; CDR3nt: TGTGCCAGCAGTTACAACGGCGGGTACGAGCAGTACTTC
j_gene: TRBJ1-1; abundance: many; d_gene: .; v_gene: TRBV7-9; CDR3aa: CASRNLPEGTEAFF; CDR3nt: TGTGCCAGCAGGAATCTGCCCGAGGGCACTGAAGCTTTCTTT
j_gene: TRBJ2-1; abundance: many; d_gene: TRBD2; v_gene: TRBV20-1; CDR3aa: CSAHSGLAGGYNEQFF; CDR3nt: TGCAGTGCCCACTCCGGACTAGCGGGAGGTTACAATGAGCAGTTCTTC
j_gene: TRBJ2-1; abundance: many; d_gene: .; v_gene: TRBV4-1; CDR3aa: CASSLTQGREQFF; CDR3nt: TGCGCCAGCAGCTTAACCCAGGGACGGGAGCAGTTCTTC
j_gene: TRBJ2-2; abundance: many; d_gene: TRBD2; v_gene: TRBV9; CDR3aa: CASSVGLAGKTGELFF; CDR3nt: TGTGCCAGCAGCGTAGGACTAGCGGGGAAAACCGGGGAGCTGTTTTTT
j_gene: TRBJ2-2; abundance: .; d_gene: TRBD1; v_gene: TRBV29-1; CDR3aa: CSVRTGGNTGELFF; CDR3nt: TGCAGCGTGCGGACAGGGGGCAACACCGGGGAGCTGTTTTTT
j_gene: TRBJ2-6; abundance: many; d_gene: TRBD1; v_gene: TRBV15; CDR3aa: CATSRSTGVGANVLTF; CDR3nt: TGTGCCACCAGCAGATCGACAGGGGTTGGGGCCAACGTCCTGACTTTC
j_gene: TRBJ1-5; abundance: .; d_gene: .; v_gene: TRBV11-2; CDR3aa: CASSLGPEQPQHF; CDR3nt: TGTGCCAGCAGCTTGGGCCCGGAACAGCCCCAGCATTTT
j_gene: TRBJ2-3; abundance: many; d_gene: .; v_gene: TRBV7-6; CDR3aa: CASSLTPSTDTQYF; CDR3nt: TGTGCCAGCAGCTTAACCCCATCCACAGATACGCAGTATTTT
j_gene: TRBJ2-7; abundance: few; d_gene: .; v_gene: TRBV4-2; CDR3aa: CASSGPRDSTYEQYF; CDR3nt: TGTGCCAGCAGCGGCCCCCGGGACTCCACCTACGAGCAGTACTTC
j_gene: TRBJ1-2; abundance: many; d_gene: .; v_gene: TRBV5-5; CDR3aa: CASSLDFYGYTF; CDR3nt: TGTGCCAGCAGCTTGGATTTCTATGGCTACACCTTC
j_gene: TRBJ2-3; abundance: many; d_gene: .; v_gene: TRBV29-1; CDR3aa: CSVEGGNGPAGDTQYF; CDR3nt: TGCAGCGTTGAAGGGGGGAATGGACCCGCCGGAGATACGCAGTATTTT
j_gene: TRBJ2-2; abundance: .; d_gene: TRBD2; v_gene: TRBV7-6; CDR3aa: CASSFQAGGTGELFF; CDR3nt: TGTGCCAGCAGCTTCCAAGCGGGAGGGACCGGGGAGCTGTTTTTT
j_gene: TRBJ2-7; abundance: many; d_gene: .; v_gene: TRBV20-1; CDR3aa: CSAQSGRVYEQYF; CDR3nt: TGCAGTGCTCAATCGGGAAGGGTTTACGAGCAGTACTTC
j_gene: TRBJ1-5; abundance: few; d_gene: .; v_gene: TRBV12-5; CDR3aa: CASGLDNWGGGQPQHF; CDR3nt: TGTGCTAGTGGTTTGGACAACTGGGGGGGGGGTCAGCCCCAGCATTTT
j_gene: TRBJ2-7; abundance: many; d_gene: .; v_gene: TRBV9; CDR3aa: CASSAGTFGYEQYF; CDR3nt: TGTGCCAGCAGCGCGGGGACATTCGGCTACGAGCAGTACTTC
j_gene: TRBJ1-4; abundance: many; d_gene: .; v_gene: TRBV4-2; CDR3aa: CASSPGRPGEKLFF; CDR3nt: TGTGCCAGCAGCCCGGGACGACCAGGAGAAAAACTGTTTTTT
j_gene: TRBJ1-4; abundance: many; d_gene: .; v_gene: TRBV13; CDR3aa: CASSMTDGEKLFF; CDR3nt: TGTGCCAGCAGCATGACTGACGGAGAAAAACTGTTTTTT
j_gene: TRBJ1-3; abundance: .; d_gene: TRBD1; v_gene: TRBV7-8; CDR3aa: CASSQSGGAGNTIYF; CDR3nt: TGTGCCAGCAGCCAATCAGGGGGCGCTGGAAACACCATATATTTT
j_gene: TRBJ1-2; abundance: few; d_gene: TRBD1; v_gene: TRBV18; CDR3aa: CASSPSTGFNYGYTF; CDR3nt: TGTGCCAGCTCACCCTCGACAGGGTTTAACTATGGCTACACCTTC
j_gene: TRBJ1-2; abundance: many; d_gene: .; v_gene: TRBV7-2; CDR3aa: CASSSLPCGVGYTF; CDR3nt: TGTGCCAGCAGCTCCCTCCCGTGCGGGGTAGGCTACACCTTC
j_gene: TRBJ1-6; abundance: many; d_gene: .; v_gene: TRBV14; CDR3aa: CASSQDGSYNSPLHF; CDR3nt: TGTGCCAGCAGCCAAGACGGCTCCTATAATTCACCCCTCCACTTT
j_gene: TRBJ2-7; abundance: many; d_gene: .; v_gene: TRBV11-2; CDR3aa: CASSGDYDEQYF; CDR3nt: TGTGCCAGCAGCGGTGACTACGACGAGCAGTACTTC
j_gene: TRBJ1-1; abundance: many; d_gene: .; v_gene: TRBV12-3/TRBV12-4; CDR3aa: CASTVGVNTEAFF; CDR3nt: TGTGCCAGCACCGTTGGGGTGAACACTGAAGCTTTCTTT
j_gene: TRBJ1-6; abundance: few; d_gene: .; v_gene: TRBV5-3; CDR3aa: CARSLRPGLGENSPLHF; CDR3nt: TGTGCCAGAAGCCTAAGACCGGGACTCGGGGAGAATTCACCCCTCCACTTT
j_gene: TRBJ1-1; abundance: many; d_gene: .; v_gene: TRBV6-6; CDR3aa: CASLTSRMEAFF; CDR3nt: TGTGCCAGCCTCACGAGTAGAATGGAAGCTTTCTTT
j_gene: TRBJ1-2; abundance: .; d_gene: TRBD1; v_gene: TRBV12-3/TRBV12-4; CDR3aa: CASSLGGQGGDGYTF; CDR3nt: TGTGCCAGCAGTTTAGGGGGACAGGGAGGTGATGGCTACACCTTC
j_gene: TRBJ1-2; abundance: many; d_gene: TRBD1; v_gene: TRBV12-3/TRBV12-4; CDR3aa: CASSPGQGQDYGYTF; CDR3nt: TGTGCCAGCAGTCCTGGACAGGGCCAGGACTATGGCTACACCTTC
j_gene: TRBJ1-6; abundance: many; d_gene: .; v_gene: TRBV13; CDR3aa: CATSGQGRDSPLHF; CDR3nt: TGTGCCACCTCAGGCCAAGGGCGGGATTCACCCCTCCACTTT
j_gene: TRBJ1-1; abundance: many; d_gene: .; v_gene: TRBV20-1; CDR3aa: CSARDELGLDTEAFF; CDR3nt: TGCAGTGCTAGAGATGAGCTAGGGTTGGACACTGAAGCTTTCTTT
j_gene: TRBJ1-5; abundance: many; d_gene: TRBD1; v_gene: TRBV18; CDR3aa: CASSPDRNSNQPQHF; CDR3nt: TGTGCCAGCTCACCGGACAGGAATAGCAATCAGCCCCAGCATTTT
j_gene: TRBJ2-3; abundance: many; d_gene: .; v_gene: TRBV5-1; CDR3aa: CASALGAASTDTQYF; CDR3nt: TGCGCCAGCGCCCTGGGGGCAGCTAGCACAGATACGCAGTATTTT
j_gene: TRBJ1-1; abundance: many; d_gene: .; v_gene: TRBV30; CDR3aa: CAWSVQANTEAFF; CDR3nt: TGTGCCTGGAGTGTACAAGCGAACACTGAAGCTTTCTTT
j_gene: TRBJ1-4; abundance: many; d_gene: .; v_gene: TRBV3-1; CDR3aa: CASSQQPNLSKLFF; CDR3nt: TGTGCCAGCAGCCAACAACCCAACCTATCAAAACTGTTTTTT
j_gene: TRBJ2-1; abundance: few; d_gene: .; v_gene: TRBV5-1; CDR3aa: CASCLGTPSYNEQFF; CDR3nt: TGCGCCAGCTGCCTTGGGACACCATCCTACAATGAGCAGTTCTTC
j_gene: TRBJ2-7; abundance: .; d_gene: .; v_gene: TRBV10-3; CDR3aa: CAISEVGREQYF; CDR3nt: TGTGCCATCAGTGAGGTAGGCCGCGAGCAGTACTTC
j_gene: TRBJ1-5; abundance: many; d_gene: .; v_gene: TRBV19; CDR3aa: CASSGTRDVYQPQHF; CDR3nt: TGTGCCAGTAGTGGAACCCGGGATGTATATCAGCCCCAGCATTTT
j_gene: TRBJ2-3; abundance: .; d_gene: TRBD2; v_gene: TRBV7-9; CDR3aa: CASSLALRTSLSDTQYF; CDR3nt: TGTGCCAGCAGCTTAGCGCTGAGGACTAGCTTGTCAGATACGCAGTATTTT
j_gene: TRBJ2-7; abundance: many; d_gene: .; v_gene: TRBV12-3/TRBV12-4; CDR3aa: CASSLFGATAQDFYF; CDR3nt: TGTGCCAGCAGTTTATTTGGGGCCACGGCACAGGACTTCTACTTC
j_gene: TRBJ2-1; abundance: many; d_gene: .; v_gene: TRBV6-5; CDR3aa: CASSRGGDEQFF; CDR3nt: TGTGCCAGCTCTCGAGGGGGGGATGAGCAGTTCTTC